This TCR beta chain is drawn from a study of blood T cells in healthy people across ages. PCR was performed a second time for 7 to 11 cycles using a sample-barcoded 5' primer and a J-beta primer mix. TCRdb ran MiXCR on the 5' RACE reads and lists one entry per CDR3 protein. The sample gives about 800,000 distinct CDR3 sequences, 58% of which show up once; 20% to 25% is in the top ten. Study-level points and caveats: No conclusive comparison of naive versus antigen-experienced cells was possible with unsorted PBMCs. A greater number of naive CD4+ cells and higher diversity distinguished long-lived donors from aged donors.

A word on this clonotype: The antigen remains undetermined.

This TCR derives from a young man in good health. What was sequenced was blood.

The CDR3 sequence: CASRQGDSQTDTQYF. The CDR3, as DNA: TGTGCCAGCAGACAAGGGGACTCCCAAACAGATACGCAGTATTTT. The genes are TRBV2 and TRBJ2-3; D might be TRBD2 (6 bases). The CDR3 spans 15 residues. V was shortened by 6 bases and J by 3 bases, with 16 bases between the two germline ends. Germline V gene sequence: CDR1 SNHLY, CDR2 FYNNEI.